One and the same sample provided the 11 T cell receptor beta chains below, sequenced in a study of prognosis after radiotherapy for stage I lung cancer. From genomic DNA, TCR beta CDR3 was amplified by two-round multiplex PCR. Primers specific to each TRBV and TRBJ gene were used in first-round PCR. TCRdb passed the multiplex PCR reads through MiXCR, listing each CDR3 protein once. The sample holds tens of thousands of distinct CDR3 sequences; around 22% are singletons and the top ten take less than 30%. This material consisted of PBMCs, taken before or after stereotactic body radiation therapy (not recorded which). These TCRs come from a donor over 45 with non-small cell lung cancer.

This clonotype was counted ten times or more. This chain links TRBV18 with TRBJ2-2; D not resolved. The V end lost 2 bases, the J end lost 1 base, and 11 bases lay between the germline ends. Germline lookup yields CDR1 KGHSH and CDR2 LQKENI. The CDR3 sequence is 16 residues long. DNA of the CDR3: TGTGCCAGCTCACCAAACCAGGTTAGGAACACCGGGGAGCTGTTTTTT. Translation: CASSPNQVRNTGELFF.

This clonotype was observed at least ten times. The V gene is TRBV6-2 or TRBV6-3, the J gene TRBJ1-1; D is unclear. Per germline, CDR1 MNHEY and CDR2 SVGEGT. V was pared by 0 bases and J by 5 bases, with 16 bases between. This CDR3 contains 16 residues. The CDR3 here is CASSYSPHSSRTEAFF. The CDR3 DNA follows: TGTGCCAGCAGTTACTCTCCCCACAGTAGTCGGACTGAAGCTTTCTTT.

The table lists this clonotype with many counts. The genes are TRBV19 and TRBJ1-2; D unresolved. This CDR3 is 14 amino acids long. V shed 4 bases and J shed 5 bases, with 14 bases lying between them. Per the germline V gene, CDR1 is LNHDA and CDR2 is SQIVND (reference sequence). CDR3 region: CASSSPQGWYGYTF. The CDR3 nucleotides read TGTGCCAGTAGTAGCCCCCAAGGGTGGTATGGCTACACCTTC.

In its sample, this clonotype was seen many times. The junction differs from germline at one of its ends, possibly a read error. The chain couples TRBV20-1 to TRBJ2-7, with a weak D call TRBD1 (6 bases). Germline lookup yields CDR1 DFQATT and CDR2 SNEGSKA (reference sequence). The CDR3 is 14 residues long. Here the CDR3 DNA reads TGCGGTGCTAGTGGGGGCCGGGGTTCACACGAGCAGTACTTC. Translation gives CGASGGRGSHEQYF.

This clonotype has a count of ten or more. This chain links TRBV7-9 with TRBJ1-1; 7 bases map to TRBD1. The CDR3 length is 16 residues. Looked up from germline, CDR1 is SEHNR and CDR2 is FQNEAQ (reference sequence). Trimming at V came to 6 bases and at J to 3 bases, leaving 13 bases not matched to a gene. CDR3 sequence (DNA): TGTGCCAGCAGTGGAGGACAGGCGAAGCCGGACACTGAAGCTTTCTTT. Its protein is CASSGGQAKPDTEAFF.

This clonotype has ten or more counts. The CDR3 DNA is TGTGCCAGCAGCTTGAGTTCGGGACGGTCTAATAATTCACCCCTCCACTTT. It is translated as CASSLSSGRSNNSPLHF. The chain combines TRBV5-6 with TRBJ1-6; D is possibly TRBD1 (5 bases). The CDR3 has 17 residues. Germline V gene sequence: CDR1 SGHDT, CDR2 YYEEEE. The V end lost 1 base, the J end lost 5 bases, and 16 bases lay between the germline ends.

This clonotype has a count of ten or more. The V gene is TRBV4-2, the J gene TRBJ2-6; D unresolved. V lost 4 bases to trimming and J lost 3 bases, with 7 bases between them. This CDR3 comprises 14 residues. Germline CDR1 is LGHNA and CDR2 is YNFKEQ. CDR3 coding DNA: TGTGCCAGCAGCCTCCTGGGTGGGGCCAACGTCCTGACTTTC. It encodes CASSLLGGANVLTF.

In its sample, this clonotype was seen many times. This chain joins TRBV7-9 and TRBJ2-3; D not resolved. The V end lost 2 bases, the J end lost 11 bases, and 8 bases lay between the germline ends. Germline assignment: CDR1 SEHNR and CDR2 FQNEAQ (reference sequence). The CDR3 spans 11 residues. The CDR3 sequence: CASSLSERQYF. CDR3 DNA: TGTGCCAGCAGCTTATCGGAGCGGCAGTATTTT.

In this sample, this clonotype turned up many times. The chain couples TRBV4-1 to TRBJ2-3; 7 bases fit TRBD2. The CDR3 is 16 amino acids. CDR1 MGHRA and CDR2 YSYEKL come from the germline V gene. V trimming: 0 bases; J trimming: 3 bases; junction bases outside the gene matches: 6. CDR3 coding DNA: TGCGCCAGCAGCCAAGATTCGGGACTAAGGACAGATACGCAGTATTTT. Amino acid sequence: CASSQDSGLRTDTQYF.

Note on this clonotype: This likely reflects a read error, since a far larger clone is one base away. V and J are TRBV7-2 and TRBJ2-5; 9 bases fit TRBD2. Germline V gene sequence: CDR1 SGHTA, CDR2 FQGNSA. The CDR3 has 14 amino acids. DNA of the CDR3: TGTGCCAGCACGCGCGGGAGGGCCCAAGAGGCCCAGTACTTC. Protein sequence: CASTRGRAQEAQYF. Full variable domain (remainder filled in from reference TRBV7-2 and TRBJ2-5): GAGVSQSPSNKVTEKGKDVELRCDPISGHTALYWYRQSLGQGLEFLIYFQGNSAPDKSGLPSDRFSAERTGGSVSTLTIQRTQQEDSAVYLCASTRGRAQEAQYFGPGTRLLVL.

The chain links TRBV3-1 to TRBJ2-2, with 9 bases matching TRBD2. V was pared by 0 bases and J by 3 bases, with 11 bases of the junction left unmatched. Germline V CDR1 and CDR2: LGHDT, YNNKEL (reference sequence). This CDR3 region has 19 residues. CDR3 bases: TGTGCCAGCAGCCAAGATCCGCGGGCTAGCGGGAAGGACACCGGGGAGCTGTTTTTT. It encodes CASSQDPRASGKDTGELFF.